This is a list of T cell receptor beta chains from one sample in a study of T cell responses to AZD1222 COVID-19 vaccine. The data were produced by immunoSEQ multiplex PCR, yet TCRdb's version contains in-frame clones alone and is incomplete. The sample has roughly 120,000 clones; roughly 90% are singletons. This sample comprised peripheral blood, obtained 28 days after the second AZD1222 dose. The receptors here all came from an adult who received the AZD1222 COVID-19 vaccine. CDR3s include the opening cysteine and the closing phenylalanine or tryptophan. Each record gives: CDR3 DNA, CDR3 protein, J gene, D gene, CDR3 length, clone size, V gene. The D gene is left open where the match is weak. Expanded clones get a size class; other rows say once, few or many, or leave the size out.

cdr3_nt: TGTGCCAGTAGTACCCAACGACAGGGGGTCTATGGCTACACCTTC; cdr3_aa: CASSTQRQGVYGYTF; j_call: TRBJ1-2; d_call: TRBD1; cdr3_length: 15; clone_size: -; v_call: TRBV19
cdr3_nt: TGTGCCAGCAGTAAGCCGGGACAACCTGGGTACGAGCAGTACTTC; cdr3_aa: CASSKPGQPGYEQYF; j_call: TRBJ2-7; d_call: -; cdr3_length: 15; clone_size: -; v_call: TRBV2
cdr3_nt: TGCGCCAGCAGCCAAGTGCTAGCGGGAGGGCGCCGGGATTGGGTGAATGAGCAGTTCTTC; cdr3_aa: CASSQVLAGGRRDWVNEQFF; j_call: TRBJ2-1; d_call: TRBD2; cdr3_length: 20; clone_size: -; v_call: TRBV4-1
cdr3_nt: TGCGCTTCTTCAGAGAACACTGAAGCTTTCTTT; cdr3_aa: CASSENTEAFF; j_call: TRBJ1-1; d_call: -; cdr3_length: 11; clone_size: few; v_call: TRBV10-1
cdr3_nt: TGTGCCAGCAGTTTTAGTTATCTAACAAGGGGAGAGACCCAGTACTTC; cdr3_aa: CASSFSYLTRGETQYF; j_call: TRBJ2-5; d_call: -; cdr3_length: 16; clone_size: -; v_call: TRBV28
cdr3_nt: TGTGCCAGCAGTGCGGTTGGTCTTTCGACCTACGAGCAGTACTTC; cdr3_aa: CASSAVGLSTYEQYF; j_call: TRBJ2-7; d_call: -; cdr3_length: 15; clone_size: -; v_call: TRBV2
cdr3_nt: TGTGCCAGCAGAATACCGGGCCCCAGCAATCAGCCCCAGCATTTT; cdr3_aa: CASRIPGPSNQPQHF; j_call: TRBJ1-5; d_call: -; cdr3_length: 15; clone_size: -; v_call: TRBV3-1/TRBV3-2
cdr3_nt: TGTGCCAGCAGCTCGGGACGGTCCCAAGAGACCCAGTACTTC; cdr3_aa: CASSSGRSQETQYF; j_call: TRBJ2-5; d_call: -; cdr3_length: 14; clone_size: -; v_call: TRBV5-4
cdr3_nt: TGTGCCAGCAGTTGGACTAGCGGGAGTGAGCAGTTCTTC; cdr3_aa: CASSWTSGSEQFF; j_call: TRBJ2-1; d_call: TRBD2; cdr3_length: 13; clone_size: -; v_call: TRBV27
cdr3_nt: TGTGCCACCAGTGACCCTGACGGTGCTAACTATGGCTACACCTTC; cdr3_aa: CATSDPDGANYGYTF; j_call: TRBJ1-2; d_call: -; cdr3_length: 15; clone_size: -; v_call: TRBV24-1
cdr3_nt: TGCGCCAGCAGCCTAAAACTCGGGCGGGGTCAAGAGACCCAGTACTTC; cdr3_aa: CASSLKLGRGQETQYF; j_call: TRBJ2-5; d_call: -; cdr3_length: 16; clone_size: -; v_call: TRBV5-1
cdr3_nt: TGTGCCAGCAGTTTCTTGGGGAACACCATATATTTT; cdr3_aa: CASSFLGNTIYF; j_call: TRBJ1-3; d_call: -; cdr3_length: 12; clone_size: -; v_call: TRBV12-3/TRBV12-4